These T cell receptor beta chains were read from a single sample in a study of blood T cell repertoires in COVID-19. Here immunoSEQ multiplex PCR was the method, and the copy in TCRdb shows in-frame clones only, minus some. The sample records more than 300,000 clones, 88% being singletons. The sample taken for sequencing was peripheral blood. These receptors were taken from a woman in her 70s with COVID-19, enrolled during active disease. Each CDR3 is given with its conserved first and last residue. Each record gives: V gene, clone size, J gene, D gene, CDR3 protein, CDR3 DNA. The D gene is left open where the match is weak. Clone size is not always given. Where it is, it says once, few, many or a class for expanded clones.

TRBV7-9	NA	TRBJ2-3	TRBD1	CASSYLPTGFGDTQYF	TGTGCCAGCAGTTACCTCCCGACAGGGTTCGGAGATACGCAGTATTTT
TRBV20-1	NA	TRBJ1-1	NA	CSASRGRGNTEAFF	TGCAGTGCTAGTCGCGGGAGGGGGAACACTGAAGCTTTCTTT
TRBV5-1	NA	TRBJ2-7	NA	CASSLDRLSTYEQYF	TGCGCCAGCAGCTTGGACAGGTTAAGTACCTACGAGCAGTACTTC
TRBV5-3	once	TRBJ2-3	NA	CARRPRPGHPNTQYF	TGTGCCAGAAGGCCACGTCCGGGACACCCAAATACGCAGTATTTT
TRBV27	NA	TRBJ1-4	NA	CASSWDAGEKLFF	TGTGCCAGCTCCTGGGATGCGGGTGAAAAACTGTTTTTT
TRBV4-1	NA	TRBJ1-5	NA	CASSQRMEGLPSNQPQHF	TGCGCCAGCAGCCAACGTATGGAGGGGCTGCCCAGCAATCAGCCCCAGCATTTT
TRBV7-3	NA	TRBJ2-5	TRBD2	CASSPIAGGQTQYF	TGTGCCAGCAGCCCGATAGCGGGGGGGCAGACCCAGTACTTC
TRBV5-6	NA	TRBJ2-3	TRBD1	CASPGTGGSDTQYF	TGTGCCAGCCCCGGGACAGGGGGGTCAGATACGCAGTATTTT
TRBV7-2	NA	TRBJ2-1	NA	CASSFGTLNNEQFF	TGTGCCAGCAGCTTTGGGACACTAAACAATGAGCAGTTCTTC
TRBV24-1	NA	TRBJ2-2	TRBD1	CATSGAGGIGTGELFF	TGTGCCACCAGTGGGGCAGGGGGCATCGGCACCGGGGAGCTGTTTTTT
TRBV2	NA	TRBJ2-3	NA	CASREVADTQYF	TGTGCCAGCAGGGAGGTGGCGGATACGCAGTATTTT
TRBV11-2	NA	TRBJ1-1	NA	CASSFGGLNTEAFF	TGTGCCAGCAGCTTCGGGGGACTGAACACTGAAGCTTTCTTT
TRBV6-4	NA	TRBJ2-5	TRBD2	CASSRGGLEGETQYF	TGTGCCAGCAGCCGCGGGGGACTCGAGGGGGAGACCCAGTACTTC
TRBV24-1	NA	TRBJ2-7	NA	CATSDPRSRDEQYF	TGTGCCACCAGTGATCCCCGGAGTAGAGACGAGCAGTACTTC
TRBV27	NA	TRBJ1-1	TRBD1	CASSFQGGITEAFF	TGTGCCAGCAGTTTTCAGGGGGGAATCACTGAAGCTTTCTTT
TRBV27	NA	TRBJ1-1	TRBD1	CASSPDRGDTEAFF	TGTGCCAGCAGTCCAGACAGGGGGGACACTGAAGCTTTCTTT
TRBV19	NA	TRBJ1-1	NA	CASSSREGNTEAFF	TGTGCCAGTAGTTCCCGGGAAGGGAACACTGAAGCTTTCTTT
TRBV6-5	few	TRBJ2-1	NA	CASSTRLVGEQFF	TGTGCCAGCAGTACGCGACTAGTTGGTGAGCAGTTCTTC
TRBV6-2/TRBV6-3	NA	TRBJ1-2	NA	CASSYGRDYGYTF	TGTGCCAGCAGTTACGGCAGGGACTATGGCTACACCTTC
TRBV11-2	NA	TRBJ1-4	TRBD1	CASSLRQGREKLFF	TGTGCCAGCAGCCTCAGACAGGGACGTGAAAAACTGTTTTTT
TRBV28	NA	TRBJ2-5	NA	CASSLSGDIETQYF	TGTGCCAGCAGTTTGAGCGGGGACATAGAGACCCAGTACTTC
TRBV6-5	few	TRBJ1-2	NA	CASSQDRMQAYGYTF	TGTGCCAGCAGCCAGGACAGAATGCAAGCTTATGGCTACACCTTC
TRBV30	NA	TRBJ2-7	TRBD1	CAWSRQGKGEQYF	TGTGCCTGGAGTCGACAGGGAAAGGGCGAGCAGTACTTC
TRBV21-1	NA	TRBJ1-5	NA	CASSKLSVSNQPQHF	TGTGCCAGCAGCAAACTGTCGGTTAGCAATCAGCCCCAGCATTTT
TRBV10-3	NA	TRBJ1-3	NA	CAISATGGTGNTIYF	TGTGCCATCAGTGCCACGGGGGGGACTGGAAACACCATATATTTT
TRBV27	NA	TRBJ1-5	NA	CASSFYSNQPQHF	TGTGCCAGCAGTTTTTATAGCAATCAGCCCCAGCATTTT
TRBV6-5	NA	TRBJ1-2	NA	CASSRQGINGYTF	TGTGCCAGCTCCAGGCAGGGAATCAATGGCTACACCTTC
TRBV18	NA	TRBJ1-3	NA	CASSPTGSSSGNTIYF	TGTGCCAGCTCACCCACGGGGAGCAGCTCTGGAAACACCATATATTTT
TRBV27	NA	TRBJ1-5	TRBD1	CASMGTGLRQPQHF	TGTGCCAGCATGGGGACAGGGCTGCGGCAGCCCCAGCATTTT
TRBV24-1	NA	TRBJ1-2	TRBD1	CATSDPQTGGYDGYTF	TGTGCCACCAGTGACCCCCAGACAGGGGGTTATGATGGCTACACCTTC
TRBV28	NA	TRBJ2-1	TRBD2	CASSLAGGVDEQFF	TGTGCCAGCAGCCTAGCGGGGGGGGTGGATGAGCAGTTCTTC
TRBV24-1	NA	TRBJ2-5	NA	CATGGGGFRETQYF	TGTGCCACCGGGGGAGGGGGGTTCAGAGAGACCCAGTACTTC
TRBV5-5	NA	TRBJ1-2	TRBD1	CASSPGQGGYTF	TGTGCCAGCAGCCCGGGACAGGGAGGCTACACCTTC